This TCR beta chain was sequenced for a study of cytomegalovirus exposure and HLA in healthy donors. This PCR relied on a set of 60 Vbeta primers and 13 Jbeta primers. This table comes from immunoSEQ multiplex PCR, and its TCRdb copy is limited to in-frame clones, with some not included. The top ten clones hold around 1.3% of a sample with 90,000 to 110,000 clones, roughly four fifths of them seen once. This clone was picked up one time. Although they were nominally healthy when sampled, donors likely had unrecorded immune exposures. This CDR3 comprises 13 residues. Trimming removed 1 base at V and 4 bases at J, with 8 bases between. Germline V gene data show CDR1 as MGHRA and CDR2 as YSYEKL.

Specimen: PBMCs. The chain couples TRBV4-1 to TRBJ2-7; TRBD2 might be the D (6 bases). The TCR was taken from a man aged 40-49 years in good health and CMV-seronegative. CDR3 residues: CASSQVGGYEQYF. The CDR3 DNA reads TGCGCCAGCAGCCAAGTCGGGGGTTACGAGCAGTACTTC.